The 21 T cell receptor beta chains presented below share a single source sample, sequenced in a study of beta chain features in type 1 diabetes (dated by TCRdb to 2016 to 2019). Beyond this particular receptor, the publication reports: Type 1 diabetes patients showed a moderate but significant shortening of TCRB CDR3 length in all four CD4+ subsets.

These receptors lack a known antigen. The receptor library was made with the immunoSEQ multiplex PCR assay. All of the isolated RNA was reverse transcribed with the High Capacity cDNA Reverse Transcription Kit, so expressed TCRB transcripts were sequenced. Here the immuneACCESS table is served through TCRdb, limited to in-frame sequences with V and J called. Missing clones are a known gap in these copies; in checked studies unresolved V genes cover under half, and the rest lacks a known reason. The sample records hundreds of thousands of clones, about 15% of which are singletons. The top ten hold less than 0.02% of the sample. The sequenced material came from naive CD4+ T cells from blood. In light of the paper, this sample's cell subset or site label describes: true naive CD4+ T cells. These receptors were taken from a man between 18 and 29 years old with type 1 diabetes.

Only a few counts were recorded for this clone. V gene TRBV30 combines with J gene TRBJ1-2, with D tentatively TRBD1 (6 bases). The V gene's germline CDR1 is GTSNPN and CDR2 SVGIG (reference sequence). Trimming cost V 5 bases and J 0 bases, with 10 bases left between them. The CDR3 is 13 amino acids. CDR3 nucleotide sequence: TGTGCCTGGGCAAGACAGGCTAACTATGGCTACACCTTC. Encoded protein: CAWARQANYGYTF.

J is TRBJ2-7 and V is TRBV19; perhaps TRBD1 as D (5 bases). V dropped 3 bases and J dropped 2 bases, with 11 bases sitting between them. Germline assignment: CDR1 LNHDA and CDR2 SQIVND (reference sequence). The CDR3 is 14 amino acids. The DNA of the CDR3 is TGTGCCAGTAGTATCGACAGCTATACCTACGAGCAGTACTTC. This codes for CASSIDSYTYEQYF.

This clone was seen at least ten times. The CDR3, as DNA: TGCGCCAGCAGTCAGTCAGACAGAGATCAAGAGACCCAGTACTTC. It yields the protein CASSQSDRDQETQYF. This chain joins TRBV23-1 and TRBJ2-5; D possibly corresponds to TRBD1 (5 bases). TRBV23-1 carries the ORF label, with uncertain function. CDR3 size: 15 residues. V was clipped by 3 bases and J by 2 bases, with 13 bases between them.

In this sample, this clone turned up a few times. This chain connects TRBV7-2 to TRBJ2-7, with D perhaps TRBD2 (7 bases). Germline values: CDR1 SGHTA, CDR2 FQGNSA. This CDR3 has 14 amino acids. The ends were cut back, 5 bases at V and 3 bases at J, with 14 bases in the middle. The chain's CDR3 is CASSLSGDNYEQYF. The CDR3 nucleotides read TGTGCCAGCAGCCTCAGCGGGGACAACTACGAGCAGTACTTC.

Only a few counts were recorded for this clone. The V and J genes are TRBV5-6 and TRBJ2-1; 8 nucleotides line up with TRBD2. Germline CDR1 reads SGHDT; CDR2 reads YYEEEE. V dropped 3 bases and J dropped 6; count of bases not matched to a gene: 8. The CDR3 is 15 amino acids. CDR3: CASSSPGRGANEQFF. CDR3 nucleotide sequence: TGTGCCAGCAGCTCGCCCGGGCGGGGGGCCAATGAGCAGTTCTTC.

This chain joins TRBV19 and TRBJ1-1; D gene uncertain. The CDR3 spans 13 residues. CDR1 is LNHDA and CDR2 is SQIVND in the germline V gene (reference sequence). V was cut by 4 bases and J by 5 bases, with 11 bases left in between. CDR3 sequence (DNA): TGTGCCAGTAGTACCTCCGGGATGACTGAAGCTTTCTTT. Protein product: CASSTSGMTEAFF.

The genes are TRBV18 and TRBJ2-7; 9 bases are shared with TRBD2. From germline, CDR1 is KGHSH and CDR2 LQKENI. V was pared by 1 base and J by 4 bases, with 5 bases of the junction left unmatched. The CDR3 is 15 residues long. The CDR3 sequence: CASSPLASGRYEQYF. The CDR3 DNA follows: TGTGCCAGCTCACCACTGGCGAGCGGGAGGTACGAGCAGTACTTC.

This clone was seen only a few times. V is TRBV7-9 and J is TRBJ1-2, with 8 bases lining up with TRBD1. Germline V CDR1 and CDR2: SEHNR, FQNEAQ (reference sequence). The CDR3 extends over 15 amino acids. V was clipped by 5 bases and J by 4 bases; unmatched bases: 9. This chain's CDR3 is CASSPFGQGRYGYTF. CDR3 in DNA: TGTGCCAGCAGCCCATTCGGACAGGGCCGCTATGGCTACACCTTC.

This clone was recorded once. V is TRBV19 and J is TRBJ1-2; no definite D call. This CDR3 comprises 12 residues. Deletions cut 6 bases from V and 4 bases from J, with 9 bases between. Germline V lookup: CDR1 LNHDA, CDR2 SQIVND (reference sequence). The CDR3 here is CASSLAAYGYTF. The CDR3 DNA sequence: TGTGCCAGTAGCCTGGCCGCCTATGGCTACACCTTC.

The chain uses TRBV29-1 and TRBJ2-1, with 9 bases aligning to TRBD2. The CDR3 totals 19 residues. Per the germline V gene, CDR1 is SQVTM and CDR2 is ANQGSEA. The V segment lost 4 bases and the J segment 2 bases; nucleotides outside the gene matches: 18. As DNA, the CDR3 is TGCAGCGTTGCCGGCGGGAGGGTCGGCCATCGGGCCACCTACAATGAGCAGTTCTTC. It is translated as CSVAGGRVGHRATYNEQFF.

The DNA for the CDR3 is TGTGCCAGCAGTAAAGACAGGGGGCGAGGGGAGCAGTTCTTC. This sequence encodes CASSKDRGRGEQFF. The V call is TRBV6-5, the J call TRBJ2-1; 10 nucleotides align to TRBD1. V trimming: 5 bases; J trimming: 10 bases; junction bases outside the gene matches: 8. This CDR3 region has 14 residues. Germline CDR1 reads MNHEY; CDR2 reads SVGAGI.

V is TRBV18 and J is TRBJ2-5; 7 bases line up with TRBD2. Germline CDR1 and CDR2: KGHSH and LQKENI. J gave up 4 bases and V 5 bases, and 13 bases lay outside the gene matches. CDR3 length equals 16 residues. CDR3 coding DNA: TGTGCCAGCTCAAAGCCTAAGGGACTAATCCGAGAGACCCAGTACTTC. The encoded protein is CASSKPKGLIRETQYF.

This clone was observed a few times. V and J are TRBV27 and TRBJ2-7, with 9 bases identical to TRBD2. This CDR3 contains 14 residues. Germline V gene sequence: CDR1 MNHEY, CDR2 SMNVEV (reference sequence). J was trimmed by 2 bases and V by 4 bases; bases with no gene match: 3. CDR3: CASSSLAGTYEQYF. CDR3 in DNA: TGTGCCAGCAGTTCCCTAGCGGGGACCTACGAGCAGTACTTC.

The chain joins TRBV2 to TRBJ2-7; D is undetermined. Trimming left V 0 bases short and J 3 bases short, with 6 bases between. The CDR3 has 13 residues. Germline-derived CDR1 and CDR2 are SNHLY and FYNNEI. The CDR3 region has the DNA TGTGCCAGCAGTGAAGCCTCAGACTACGAGCAGTACTTC. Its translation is CASSEASDYEQYF.

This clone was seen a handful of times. The CDR3 sequence is CAWSPYWRDQNQPQHF. The CDR3 bases are TGTGCCTGGAGCCCTTATTGGAGGGACCAAAATCAGCCCCAGCATTTT. The V call is TRBV30, the J call TRBJ1-5; D is possibly TRBD1 (5 bases). The V gene's germline CDR1 is GTSNPN and CDR2 SVGIG (reference sequence). The CDR3 consists of 16 residues. The V end was cut by 3 bases, the J end by 4 bases, with 19 bases between.

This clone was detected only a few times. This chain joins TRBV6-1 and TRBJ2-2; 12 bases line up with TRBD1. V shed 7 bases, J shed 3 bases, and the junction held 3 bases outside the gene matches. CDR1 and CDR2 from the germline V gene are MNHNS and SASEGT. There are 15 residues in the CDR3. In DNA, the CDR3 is TGTGCCAGCACCTGGGACAGGGGGCACACCGGGGAGCTGTTTTTT. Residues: CASTWDRGHTGELFF.

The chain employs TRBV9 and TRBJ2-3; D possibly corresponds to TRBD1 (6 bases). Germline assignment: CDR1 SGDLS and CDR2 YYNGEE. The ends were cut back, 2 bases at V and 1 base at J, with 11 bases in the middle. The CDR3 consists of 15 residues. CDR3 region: CASSVGGRRTDTQYF. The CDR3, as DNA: TGTGCCAGCAGCGTTGGGGGCCGGCGCACAGATACGCAGTATTTT.

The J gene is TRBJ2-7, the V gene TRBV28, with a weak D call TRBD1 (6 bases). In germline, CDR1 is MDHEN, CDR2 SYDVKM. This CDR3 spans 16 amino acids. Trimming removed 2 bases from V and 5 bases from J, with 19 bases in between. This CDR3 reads CASSLGFYRVTNEQYF. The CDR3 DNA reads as TGTGCCAGCAGTTTAGGTTTCTACAGGGTAACGAACGAGCAGTACTTC.

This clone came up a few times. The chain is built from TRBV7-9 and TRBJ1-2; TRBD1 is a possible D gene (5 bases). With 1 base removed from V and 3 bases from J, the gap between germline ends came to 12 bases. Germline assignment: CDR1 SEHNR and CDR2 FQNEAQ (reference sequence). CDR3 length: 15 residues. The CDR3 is CASSLEAGSDYGYTF. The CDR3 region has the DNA TGTGCCAGCAGCTTAGAGGCAGGGTCGGACTATGGCTACACCTTC.

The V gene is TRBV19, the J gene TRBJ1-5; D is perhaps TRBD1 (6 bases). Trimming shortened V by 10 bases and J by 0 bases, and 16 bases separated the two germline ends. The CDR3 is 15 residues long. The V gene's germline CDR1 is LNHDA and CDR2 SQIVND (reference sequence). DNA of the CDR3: TGTGCCACCACGCGGGGGGCGTATAGCAATCAGCCCCAGCATTTT. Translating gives CATTRGAYSNQPQHF.

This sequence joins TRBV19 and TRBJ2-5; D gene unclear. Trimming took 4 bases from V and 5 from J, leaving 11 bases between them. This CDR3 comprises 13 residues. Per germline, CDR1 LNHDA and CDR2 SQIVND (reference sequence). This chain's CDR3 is CASSTHAEETQYF. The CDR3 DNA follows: TGTGCCAGTAGTACCCACGCCGAGGAGACCCAGTACTTC.